A selection of T cell receptor beta chains follows, all from one sample in a study of T cells in localized non-small cell lung cancer. Profiling relied on immunoSEQ multiplex PCR, and the TCRdb table lists in-frame clones only, not all of them. The sample lists approximately 40,000 clones; more than 85% were seen once. The sequences come from peripheral blood, collected before any cancer treatment. All receptors derive from a man aged 18-49 years with stage I lung adenocarcinoma. CDR3s include the opening cysteine and the closing phenylalanine or tryptophan. The D gene is left open where the match is weak. A row's size may be missing; if present it is once, few, many or a size class.

size	J	D	V	DNA	CDR3
once	TRBJ1-1	TRBD1	TRBV14	TGTGCCAGCAGGACCACAGGGGGGGGCACTGAAGCTTTCTTT	CASRTTGGGTEAFF
few	TRBJ2-7	NA	TRBV19	TGTGCCAGTAGTGGAGAATTACCCTCCTACGAGCAGTACTTC	CASSGELPSYEQYF
NA	TRBJ2-5	TRBD1	TRBV27	TGTGCCAGCAGTCTACGACCCGGGACAGGTTTTTTGGTCGAGACCCAGTACTTC	CASSLRPGTGFLVETQYF
NA	TRBJ1-2	NA	TRBV5-1	TGCGCCACCTCACCGGGAAACTATGGCTACACCTTC	CATSPGNYGYTF
NA	TRBJ2-7	TRBD2	TRBV18	TGTGCCAGCTCACCCCGGACTAGCGGGGAGGGGTACGAGCAGTACTTC	CASSPRTSGEGYEQYF
once	TRBJ1-1	NA	TRBV9	TGTGCCAGCAGCCTAGAAATGAGCCCGAACACTGAAGCTTTCTTT	CASSLEMSPNTEAFF
few	TRBJ1-3	NA	TRBV6-5	TGTGCCAGCGGGGCATCAAGAAACACCATATATTTT	CASGASRNTIYF
NA	TRBJ2-1	TRBD2	TRBV7-9	TGTGCCAGCAGCTTAGCCCCAGGGAGGGCCTACAATGAGCAGTTCTTC	CASSLAPGRAYNEQFF
NA	TRBJ1-1	NA	TRBV6-5	TGTGCCAGCAGTTTCGGCACTGAAGCTTTCTTT	CASSFGTEAFF
NA	TRBJ2-7	NA	TRBV5-8	TGTGCCAGCAGCTTGGCGTTTGGCAGGGGCGAGCAGTACTTC	CASSLAFGRGEQYF
NA	TRBJ2-7	TRBD1	TRBV19	TGTGCCAGTAGTACTCAGGGGGCAACCTACGAGCAGTACTTC	CASSTQGATYEQYF
NA	TRBJ2-2	NA	TRBV4-2	TGTGCCAGCAGCCTATCAAGTACCGGGGAGCTGTTTTTT	CASSLSSTGELFF
NA	TRBJ1-3	NA	TRBV7-7	TGTGCCAGCAGCCCCGGGGAGTTCTCTGGAAACACCATATATTTT	CASSPGEFSGNTIYF
once	TRBJ1-2	NA	TRBV9	TGTGCCAGCAGCGAGGGAGCTAACTATGGCTACACCTTC	CASSEGANYGYTF
NA	TRBJ2-2	NA	TRBV10-3	TGTGCCATCAGTGGACTATCCTCCCTATCGGGCGGGGAGCTGTTTTTT	CAISGLSSLSGGELFF
NA	TRBJ2-2	NA	TRBV21-1	TGTGCCAGCAGCACCAGGGGGGACAGGCGGCGAGGTAGAACCGGGGAGCTGTTTTTT	CASSTRGDRRRGRTGELFF
NA	TRBJ1-3	NA	TRBV30	TGTGCCTGGAGTGTACTTACTGGAAACACCATATATTTT	CAWSVLTGNTIYF
NA	TRBJ1-5	TRBD1	TRBV15	TGTGCCACCAGCAGAGGGTCCCAGGGGGCGAGGTCAGGCAATCAGCCCCAGCATTTT	CATSRGSQGARSGNQPQHF
NA	TRBJ1-6	TRBD1	TRBV2	TGTGCCAGCAGCCTCGACAGGGTCGGCTCACCCCTCCACTTT	CASSLDRVGSPLHF
NA	TRBJ1-1	NA	TRBV19	TGTGCCAGTACCCCGGACAGAAAGAACACTGAAGCTTTCTTT	CASTPDRKNTEAFF
NA	TRBJ1-6	TRBD1	TRBV5-1	TGTGCCAGCAGCCTCGCCAGGACAGGGAACGATTCACCCCTCCACTTT	CASSLARTGNDSPLHF
once	TRBJ1-3	NA	TRBV4-2	TGTGCCAGCAGCCAAGAAATGGATTCCTCTGGAAACACCATATATTTT	CASSQEMDSSGNTIYF
NA	TRBJ2-3	NA	TRBV4-2	TGTGCCAGCAGCCAAGGAAGAGGGTCTTCGGATACGCAGTATTTT	CASSQGRGSSDTQYF
NA	TRBJ2-2	NA	TRBV4-2	TGTGCCAGCAGCCAAGATGACACGGACACCGGGGAGCTGTTTTTT	CASSQDDTDTGELFF
NA	TRBJ2-3	TRBD1	TRBV7-9	TGTGCCAGCAGCTTAGCCGGCAGGGGGCTGAACACAGATACGCAGTATTTT	CASSLAGRGLNTDTQYF
NA	TRBJ1-3	NA	TRBV11-2	TGTGCCAGCAGCTTACATGCGGGGACTGGAAACACCATATATTTT	CASSLHAGTGNTIYF
NA	TRBJ2-3	NA	TRBV5-8	TGTGCCAGCAGCACCGGGACACTTGGAAAGGCAGATACGCAGTATTTT	CASSTGTLGKADTQYF
NA	TRBJ1-5	NA	TRBV5-4	TGTGCCAGCAGCTTGGGAGGGGATAGCAATCAGCCCCAGCATTTT	CASSLGGDSNQPQHF
NA	TRBJ1-2	TRBD1	TRBV6-5	TGTGCCAGCAGCCCCCCGGCAGGGGGCAATGGCTACACCTTC	CASSPPAGGNGYTF
NA	TRBJ2-7	NA	TRBV7-3	TGTGCCAGCAGCTTAAGCCCTCCGGGGGAGCAGTACTTC	CASSLSPPGEQYF
NA	TRBJ1-5	NA	TRBV7-2	TGTGCCAGCAGCCCGGTGGCGGGTGGTCAGCCCCAGCATTTT	CASSPVAGGQPQHF
few	TRBJ1-2	NA	TRBV10-3	TGTGCCATCAGTGAGACAGTCCCTCCTAACTATGGCTACACCTTC	CAISETVPPNYGYTF